The rows below give T cell receptor beta chains drawn from one sample of a study of Ad26.COV2.S vaccination and SARS-CoV-2 variants. Only in-frame clones appear in the TCRdb table, and some are missing; sequencing was by immunoSEQ multiplex PCR. This repertoire shows about 350,000 clones, about 88% found once; its top ten account for about 10%. The sample in question was peripheral blood, obtained in a trial of Ad26.COV2.S vaccine versus placebo. These receptors were taken from a person aged 18-65 years who received the Ad26.COV2.S COVID-19 vaccine or a placebo. Both conserved end residues are part of each CDR3. D genes are given only for firm matches. Size tells how often a clone was seen (once, few, many) or the class of an expanded clone, and some rows leave it out.

v_call: TRBV7-2; clone_size: .; j_call: TRBJ1-1; cdr3_length: 16; d_call: .; cdr3_aa: CASSLRGSIRNTEAFF; cdr3_nt: TGTGCCAGCAGCTTAAGGGGGTCGATAAGGAACACTGAAGCTTTCTTT
v_call: TRBV7-3; clone_size: once; j_call: TRBJ1-6; cdr3_length: 17; d_call: TRBD1; cdr3_aa: CASSWGQGSSYNSPLHF; cdr3_nt: TGTGCCAGCAGCTGGGGACAGGGGAGCTCCTATAATTCACCCCTCCACTTT
v_call: TRBV7-3; clone_size: once; j_call: TRBJ2-1; cdr3_length: 14; d_call: .; cdr3_aa: CASSPRPYPGEQFF; cdr3_nt: TGTGCCAGCAGCCCGAGGCCCTACCCGGGGGAGCAGTTCTTC
v_call: TRBV27; clone_size: .; j_call: TRBJ2-1; cdr3_length: 16; d_call: .; cdr3_aa: CASSPLVRSSYNEQFF; cdr3_nt: TGTGCCAGCAGTCCCCTCGTTAGGAGCTCCTACAATGAGCAGTTCTTC
v_call: TRBV4-1; clone_size: .; j_call: TRBJ1-1; cdr3_length: 16; d_call: .; cdr3_aa: CASSQESVAANTEAFF; cdr3_nt: TGCGCCAGCAGCCAAGAATCAGTCGCAGCTAACACTGAAGCTTTCTTT
v_call: TRBV19; clone_size: .; j_call: TRBJ1-2; cdr3_length: 16; d_call: TRBD1; cdr3_aa: CASSMGDRALTYGYTF; cdr3_nt: TGTGCCAGTAGTATGGGGGACAGGGCCCTCACCTATGGCTACACCTTC
v_call: TRBV18; clone_size: .; j_call: TRBJ2-2; cdr3_length: 15; d_call: .; cdr3_aa: CASSPRGLNTGELFF; cdr3_nt: TGTGCCAGCTCACCACGGGGGTTGAACACCGGGGAGCTGTTTTTT
v_call: TRBV10-2; clone_size: .; j_call: TRBJ2-5; cdr3_length: 13; d_call: TRBD2; cdr3_aa: CASIIAGGETQYF; cdr3_nt: TGCGCCAGCATAATAGCGGGGGGGGAGACCCAGTACTTC
v_call: TRBV18; clone_size: few; j_call: TRBJ2-2; cdr3_length: 16; d_call: TRBD1; cdr3_aa: CASSPLGTANTGELFF; cdr3_nt: TGTGCCAGCTCACCACTGGGGACAGCGAACACCGGGGAGCTGTTTTTT
v_call: TRBV6-2/TRBV6-3; clone_size: .; j_call: TRBJ2-7; cdr3_length: 14; d_call: .; cdr3_aa: CASSYRLSSYEQYF; cdr3_nt: TGTGCCAGCAGTTACCGGCTATCTTCCTACGAGCAGTACTTC
v_call: TRBV7-2; clone_size: .; j_call: TRBJ2-1; cdr3_length: 18; d_call: TRBD2; cdr3_aa: CASSWNVGGGGAYNEQFF; cdr3_nt: TGTGCCAGCAGCTGGAATGTGGGCGGCGGGGGGGCCTACAATGAGCAGTTCTTC
v_call: TRBV27; clone_size: .; j_call: TRBJ2-1; cdr3_length: 12; d_call: .; cdr3_aa: CASSSRSGEQFF; cdr3_nt: TGTGCCAGCAGTTCAAGGTCGGGTGAGCAGTTCTTC
v_call: TRBV7-2; clone_size: .; j_call: TRBJ2-2; cdr3_length: 15; d_call: .; cdr3_aa: CASSEHWGGHGELFF; cdr3_nt: TGTGCCAGCAGCGAACACTGGGGGGGCCACGGGGAGCTGTTTTTT
v_call: TRBV2; clone_size: few; j_call: TRBJ1-6; cdr3_length: 13; d_call: .; cdr3_aa: CASSQGWNSPLHF; cdr3_nt: TGTGCCAGCAGCCAGGGCTGGAATTCACCCCTCCACTTT
v_call: TRBV28; clone_size: few; j_call: TRBJ2-7; cdr3_length: 15; d_call: .; cdr3_aa: CASSSRTRSVDEQYF; cdr3_nt: TGTGCCAGCAGTTCCCGGACGCGTTCAGTGGACGAGCAGTACTTC
v_call: TRBV7-8; clone_size: few; j_call: TRBJ2-1; cdr3_length: 18; d_call: TRBD2; cdr3_aa: CASSPGREERGRYNEQFF; cdr3_nt: TGTGCCAGCAGCCCGGGGCGAGAGGAGCGGGGGAGATACAATGAGCAGTTCTTC
v_call: TRBV29-1; clone_size: .; j_call: TRBJ1-3; cdr3_length: 13; d_call: .; cdr3_aa: CSVGTVSGNTIYF; cdr3_nt: TGCAGCGTTGGAACAGTCTCTGGAAACACCATATATTTT
v_call: TRBV19; clone_size: .; j_call: TRBJ2-2; cdr3_length: 17; d_call: TRBD2; cdr3_aa: CASSPGLVAGKTGELFF; cdr3_nt: TGTGCCAGTAGCCCCGGTTTGGTAGCGGGAAAGACCGGGGAGCTGTTTTTT
v_call: TRBV4-2; clone_size: .; j_call: TRBJ2-1; cdr3_length: 15; d_call: TRBD2; cdr3_aa: CASSFAGGGYNEQFF; cdr3_nt: TGTGCCAGCAGCTTCGCGGGAGGGGGGTACAATGAGCAGTTCTTC
v_call: TRBV2; clone_size: .; j_call: TRBJ2-1; cdr3_length: 12; d_call: .; cdr3_aa: CASRGVAEGQFF; cdr3_nt: TGTGCCAGCAGGGGGGTAGCGGAGGGGCAGTTCTTC
v_call: TRBV7-2; clone_size: .; j_call: TRBJ2-1; cdr3_length: 15; d_call: .; cdr3_aa: CASSYSVNSYNEQFF; cdr3_nt: TGTGCCAGCAGCTATAGCGTAAACTCCTACAATGAGCAGTTCTTC
v_call: TRBV9; clone_size: .; j_call: TRBJ2-5; cdr3_length: 14; d_call: TRBD2; cdr3_aa: CASSSSGSIETQYF; cdr3_nt: TGTGCCAGCAGCTCTAGCGGGAGTATAGAGACCCAGTACTTC
v_call: TRBV2; clone_size: .; j_call: TRBJ2-7; cdr3_length: 14; d_call: .; cdr3_aa: CASNRQASYDEQYF; cdr3_nt: TGTGCCAGCAATCGACAGGCGTCCTACGACGAGCAGTACTTC
v_call: TRBV3-1/TRBV3-2; clone_size: .; j_call: TRBJ2-5; cdr3_length: 17; d_call: .; cdr3_aa: CASSQDETGVTQETQYF; cdr3_nt: TGTGCCAGCAGCCAAGATGAGACCGGGGTTACTCAAGAGACCCAGTACTTC
v_call: TRBV6-5; clone_size: .; j_call: TRBJ2-7; cdr3_length: 15; d_call: .; cdr3_aa: CASSYSFPSSYEQYF; cdr3_nt: TGTGCCAGCAGTTACTCTTTCCCTAGCTCCTACGAGCAGTACTTC
v_call: TRBV4-2; clone_size: .; j_call: TRBJ2-7; cdr3_length: 15; d_call: TRBD2; cdr3_aa: CASSQSTREAYEQYF; cdr3_nt: TGTGCCAGCAGCCAAAGCACCCGGGAGGCCTACGAGCAGTACTTC
v_call: TRBV28; clone_size: .; j_call: TRBJ1-5; cdr3_length: 15; d_call: TRBD1; cdr3_aa: CASSLRTGFNQPQHF; cdr3_nt: TGTGCCAGCAGTTTGCGGACAGGGTTCAATCAGCCCCAGCATTTT
v_call: TRBV9; clone_size: .; j_call: TRBJ2-1; cdr3_length: 16; d_call: .; cdr3_aa: CASSEDSWTRGNEQFF; cdr3_nt: TGTGCCAGCAGCGAGGACAGCTGGACTAGGGGCAATGAGCAGTTCTTC
v_call: TRBV28; clone_size: .; j_call: TRBJ1-3; cdr3_length: 15; d_call: .; cdr3_aa: CASSFRLDSGNTIYF; cdr3_nt: TGTGCCAGCAGTTTCAGACTGGACTCTGGAAACACCATATATTTT
v_call: TRBV29-1; clone_size: .; j_call: TRBJ2-7; cdr3_length: 11; d_call: .; cdr3_aa: CSVEEAYEQYF; cdr3_nt: TGCAGCGTTGAAGAGGCCTACGAGCAGTACTTC
v_call: TRBV28; clone_size: once; j_call: TRBJ1-2; cdr3_length: 14; d_call: .; cdr3_aa: CASSLGPINYGYTF; cdr3_nt: TGTGCCAGCAGTCTAGGACCGATAAACTATGGCTACACCTTC
v_call: TRBV7-2; clone_size: .; j_call: TRBJ1-1; cdr3_length: 14; d_call: .; cdr3_aa: CASSHDGLNTEAFF; cdr3_nt: TGTGCCAGCAGCCACGACGGACTGAACACTGAAGCTTTCTTT
v_call: TRBV6-2/TRBV6-3; clone_size: .; j_call: TRBJ1-5; cdr3_length: 15; d_call: .; cdr3_aa: CASSNPPWGSQPQHF; cdr3_nt: TGTGCCAGCAGCAACCCCCCGTGGGGCAGCCAGCCCCAGCATTTT
v_call: TRBV12-3/TRBV12-4; clone_size: .; j_call: TRBJ1-1; cdr3_length: 13; d_call: .; cdr3_aa: CASSFGGNAEAFF; cdr3_nt: TGTGCCAGCAGTTTCGGGGGGAATGCTGAAGCTTTCTTT
v_call: TRBV5-1; clone_size: .; j_call: TRBJ2-2; cdr3_length: 15; d_call: .; cdr3_aa: CASSLAARNTGELFF; cdr3_nt: TGCGCCAGCAGCTTGGCTGCTCGGAACACCGGGGAGCTGTTTTTT
v_call: TRBV18; clone_size: .; j_call: TRBJ1-1; cdr3_length: 14; d_call: .; cdr3_aa: CASSRGQTNTEAFF; cdr3_nt: TGTGCCAGCTCACGAGGACAGACTAACACTGAAGCTTTCTTT
v_call: TRBV18; clone_size: .; j_call: TRBJ2-3; cdr3_length: 15; d_call: .; cdr3_aa: CASSPQTVSTDTQYF; cdr3_nt: TGTGCCAGCTCACCGCAGACAGTTAGCACAGATACGCAGTATTTT
v_call: TRBV4-3; clone_size: .; j_call: TRBJ2-5; cdr3_length: 15; d_call: .; cdr3_aa: CASSQDLGDQETQYF; cdr3_nt: TGCGCCAGCAGCCAAGATTTAGGAGACCAAGAGACCCAGTACTTC
v_call: TRBV18; clone_size: .; j_call: TRBJ2-2; cdr3_length: 13; d_call: .; cdr3_aa: CASSLPGGGELFF; cdr3_nt: TGTGCCAGCTCCCTTCCCGGAGGCGGGGAGCTGTTTTTT
v_call: TRBV28; clone_size: .; j_call: TRBJ1-2; cdr3_length: 15; d_call: TRBD1; cdr3_aa: CASSSSTGQGYGYTF; cdr3_nt: TGTGCCAGCAGTTCCTCGACAGGGCAGGGCTATGGCTACACCTTC
v_call: TRBV2; clone_size: .; j_call: TRBJ1-4; cdr3_length: 14; d_call: .; cdr3_aa: CASSEGGSWEKLFF; cdr3_nt: TGTGCCAGCAGTGAAGGGGGCTCTTGGGAAAAACTGTTTTTT
v_call: TRBV14; clone_size: .; j_call: TRBJ2-7; cdr3_length: 13; d_call: .; cdr3_aa: CASSSAGVHEQYF; cdr3_nt: TGTGCCAGCAGTTCCGCTGGAGTCCACGAGCAGTACTTC
v_call: TRBV28; clone_size: .; j_call: TRBJ1-2; cdr3_length: 13; d_call: .; cdr3_aa: CASSPTANYGYTF; cdr3_nt: TGTGCCAGCAGTCCGACGGCGAACTATGGCTACACCTTC
v_call: TRBV18; clone_size: .; j_call: TRBJ1-1; cdr3_length: 15; d_call: TRBD1; cdr3_aa: CASSLATGDETEAFF; cdr3_nt: TGTGCCAGCTCACTCGCGACAGGGGATGAGACTGAAGCTTTCTTT
v_call: TRBV4-1; clone_size: .; j_call: TRBJ2-3; cdr3_length: 16; d_call: .; cdr3_aa: CASSQDRHLDTDTQYF; cdr3_nt: TGCGCCAGCAGCCAGGACAGACATCTAGACACAGATACGCAGTATTTT
v_call: TRBV4-1; clone_size: .; j_call: TRBJ2-7; cdr3_length: 16; d_call: .; cdr3_aa: CASSQEMQGPTYEQYF; cdr3_nt: TGCGCCAGCAGCCAAGAAATGCAGGGACCTACCTACGAGCAGTACTTC
v_call: TRBV10-3; clone_size: once; j_call: TRBJ2-1; cdr3_length: 13; d_call: .; cdr3_aa: CAIGTGSYNEQFF; cdr3_nt: TGTGCCATCGGCACAGGCTCTTACAATGAGCAGTTCTTC
v_call: TRBV9; clone_size: .; j_call: TRBJ1-2; cdr3_length: 13; d_call: .; cdr3_aa: CASRPGVGSGYTF; cdr3_nt: TGTGCCAGCAGACCCGGCGTGGGGAGTGGCTACACCTTC
v_call: TRBV6-5; clone_size: .; j_call: TRBJ1-1; cdr3_length: 13; d_call: .; cdr3_aa: CASILQSNTEAFF; cdr3_nt: TGTGCCAGCATTCTTCAGAGTAACACTGAAGCTTTCTTT
v_call: TRBV6-1; clone_size: .; j_call: TRBJ1-1; cdr3_length: 14; d_call: .; cdr3_aa: CASSELGQVAGAFF; cdr3_nt: TGTGCCAGCAGTGAGTTGGGGCAGGTCGCTGGAGCTTTCTTT
v_call: TRBV4-1; clone_size: .; j_call: TRBJ1-2; cdr3_length: 13; d_call: .; cdr3_aa: CASSSVPTYGYTF; cdr3_nt: TGCGCCAGCAGCTCCGTACCTACCTATGGCTACACCTTC
v_call: TRBV6-2/TRBV6-3; clone_size: .; j_call: TRBJ1-1; cdr3_length: 15; d_call: TRBD1; cdr3_aa: CASSSGTGMATEAFF; cdr3_nt: TGTGCCAGCAGTTCCGGGACAGGGATGGCCACTGAAGCTTTCTTT
v_call: TRBV7-9; clone_size: .; j_call: TRBJ2-5; cdr3_length: 12; d_call: .; cdr3_aa: CASTAVQETQYF; cdr3_nt: TGTGCCAGCACGGCAGTTCAAGAGACCCAGTACTTC